The clone carrying this TCR beta chain was found a few times. Its antigen is not identified. The data stem from a study of identical twins. Each CDR3 protein is one row after TCRdb ran MiXCR on the 5' RACE reads. The repertoire holds roughly 1.6 million distinct CDR3 sequences, with more than 30% as singletons. Whole-study findings and limits: Researchers reported weaker excess twin sharing in beta out-of-frame sequences.

From germline, CDR1 is SGHRS and CDR2 YFSETQ. CDR3 length: 16 amino acids. V dropped 4 bases and J dropped 0; count of bases not matched to a gene: 2. What was sequenced was cord blood. This receptor was taken from a newborn girl in good health. The chain is built from TRBV5-1 and TRBJ2-2; 11 bases fit TRBD2. CDR3 amino acids: CASSKTSGTNTGELFF. The CDR3 coding sequence is TGCGCCAGCAGCAAGACTAGCGGGACGAACACCGGGGAGCTGTTTTTT.